A selection of T cell receptor beta chains follows, all from one sample in a study of T cell changes during pregnancy in multiple sclerosis. Here immunoSEQ multiplex PCR was the method, and the copy in TCRdb shows in-frame clones only, minus some. The table shows 65,000 to 85,000 clones, with roughly nine tenths occurring only once. The sample was peripheral blood, taken in the first trimester of pregnancy. These receptor sequences come from a female donor in good health, enrolled as a control in a pregnancy study. CDR3s include the opening cysteine and the closing phenylalanine or tryptophan. Each record gives: D gene, V gene, J gene, CDR3 protein. D genes are given only for firm matches.

TRBD2	TRBV27	TRBJ2-7	CASSFLTSGSSYEQYF
TRBD1	TRBV19	TRBJ1-2	CASSIAPGRGRDYGYTF
.	TRBV7-9	TRBJ2-5	CASSLDQAGEETQYF
.	TRBV6-5	TRBJ1-2	CASDSGYGYTF
.	TRBV18	TRBJ2-2	CASSPSSGSNTGELFF
TRBD2	TRBV5-1	TRBJ2-3	CASSLAVVAGTDTQYF
.	TRBV7-2	TRBJ1-2	CASSPIARGTLDGYTF
.	TRBV15	TRBJ1-4	CATSRANFRTTGSTNEKLFF
.	TRBV28	TRBJ2-7	CASSPDRSYEQYF
.	TRBV28	TRBJ2-7	CASSLGQPYEQYF
.	TRBV5-1	TRBJ2-1	CASSLGTLYNEQFF
TRBD1	TRBV18	TRBJ1-1	CASSPTTGASNTEAFF
TRBD2	TRBV19	TRBJ2-1	CASSPSGHSYNEQFF
.	TRBV6-1	TRBJ1-2	CASRVGGGYGYTF
TRBD1	TRBV19	TRBJ1-4	CASSPPDREKLFF
.	TRBV11-2	TRBJ2-7	CASSSGSGYEQYF
.	TRBV5-8	TRBJ2-3	CASSFVVTDTQYF
.	TRBV6-5	TRBJ2-7	CASSYSGAFSYEQYF
TRBD1	TRBV2	TRBJ1-4	CASRLGTGAINEKLFF
TRBD2	TRBV7-2	TRBJ2-1	CASSWTSDTNEQFF
.	TRBV12-5	TRBJ1-5	CARAESGGDEFVQPQHF
.	TRBV25-1	TRBJ2-2	CASSGAVISLDTGELFF
TRBD1	TRBV11-2	TRBJ1-3	CASSWDRESGNTIYF
TRBD1	TRBV30	TRBJ2-3	CAWSASGQVKDTQYF
TRBD1	TRBV6-6	TRBJ2-3	CASAETGLTQYF
.	TRBV7-2	TRBJ1-2	CASSSTPINYGYTF
.	TRBV5-6	TRBJ2-7	CASSPAGHSYEQYF
.	TRBV2	TRBJ2-2	CASSDGAPNTGELFF
.	TRBV19	TRBJ1-1	CARQKRAIEAFF
.	TRBV5-1	TRBJ1-2	CASSLEDSNYGYTF
TRBD1	TRBV7-2	TRBJ1-2	CASSLVGQGPLHEGYTF
TRBD1	TRBV28	TRBJ2-2	CATRGRPDGELFF
.	TRBV28	TRBJ1-1	CASIWGGSGTEAFF
.	TRBV27	TRBJ1-1	CASSTTGFNTEAFF
.	TRBV30	TRBJ2-7	CAWSVSGMLEQYF